The next 22 T cell receptor beta chains were all read from a single sample in a study of blood T cell repertoires in COVID-19. Libraries were prepared by immunoSEQ multiplex PCR; TCRdb keeps only in-frame clonotypes and omits some of them. Of about 240,000 clones listed, 86% were seen once; the top ten hold roughly 10%. The source material was peripheral blood. Source of these receptors: a woman aged 45 to 65 with COVID-19, enrolled during active disease.

The chain recombines TRBV9 with TRBJ2-2, with D unclear. Germline assignment: CDR1 SGDLS and CDR2 YYNGEE. Trimming stripped 4 bases from V and 3 bases from J, with 7 bases between. This CDR3 has 13 amino acids. CDR3 residues: CASSLSDTGELFF. The DNA of the CDR3 is TGTGCCAGCAGCCTGTCCGACACCGGGGAGCTGTTTTTT. Filled out from reference TRBV9 and TRBJ2-2, the complete variable domain reads DSGVTQTPKHLITATGQRVTLRCSPRSGDLSVYWYQQSLDQGLQFLIQYYNGEERAKGNILERFSAQQFPDLHSELNLSSLELGDSALYFCASSLSDTGELFFGEGSRLTVL.

The rearrangement joins TRBV3-1 (or the pseudogene TRBV3-2) to TRBJ1-2, with D tentatively TRBD1 (6 bases). The V gene lost 0 bases and the J gene lost 13 bases, with 15 bases spanning the gap. The germline V gene encodes CDR1 LGHDT and CDR2 YNNKEL (reference sequence). The length of the CDR3 is 13 residues. The CDR3, as DNA: TGTGCCAGCAGCCAAGATCGGGACACTCGACTCACCTTC. Its translation is CASSQDRDTRLTF.

This clone showed up just once. The chain joins TRBV19 to TRBJ1-4; a weak D match, TRBD1 (5 bases). Germline CDR1 reads LNHDA; CDR2 reads SQIVND (reference sequence). This CDR3 has 13 amino acids. The ends were cut back, 9 bases at V and 6 bases at J, with 14 bases in the middle. This CDR3 is CASVRTLDEKLFF. DNA of the CDR3: TGTGCCAGCGTTCGGACACTGGATGAAAAACTGTTTTTT.

The V call is TRBV10-3, the J call TRBJ1-2, with D possibly being TRBD1 (6 bases). The CDR3 spans 13 residues. Germline assignment: CDR1 ENHRY and CDR2 SYGVKD. V lost 4 bases, J lost 4 bases, and 10 bases lay in between. The CDR3 reads CAISGEQGYGYTF. Here the CDR3 DNA reads TGTGCCATCAGTGGGGAACAGGGCTATGGCTACACCTTC.

CDR3: CATSRDPPGTGKNGYTF. The CDR3 nucleotides read TGTGCCACCAGCAGAGATCCGCCTGGGACAGGGAAAAATGGCTACACCTTC. The chain recombines TRBV15 with TRBJ1-2, with 9 bases identical to TRBD1. Trimming at V came to 0 bases and at J to 6 bases, leaving 11 bases not matched to a gene. Germline CDR1 LNHNV, CDR2 YYDKDF (reference sequence). The CDR3 is made up of 17 amino acids.

The chain couples TRBV19 to TRBJ1-1; D gene unclear. V dropped 3 bases and J dropped 4 bases, with 12 bases sitting between them. The CDR3 runs 14 residues. Looked up from germline, CDR1 is LNHDA and CDR2 is SQIVND (reference sequence). The CDR3 spells CASSMRGESTEAFF. The CDR3 DNA reads TGTGCCAGTAGTATGCGAGGCGAGAGCACTGAAGCTTTCTTT. The entire variable domain, with the rest obtained from reference TRBV19 and TRBJ1-1, is as follows: DGGITQSPKYLFRKEGQNVTLSCEQNLNHDAMYWYRQDPGQGLRLIYYSQIVNDFQKGDIAEGYSVSREKKESFPLTVTSAQKNPTAFYLCASSMRGESTEAFFGQGTRLTVV.

The chain combines TRBV4-3 with TRBJ1-2, with a possible D match to TRBD1 (5 bases). The CDR3 contains 14 residues. V dropped 4 bases and J dropped 7 bases, with 16 bases sitting between them. Germline V CDR1 and CDR2: LGHNA, YSLEER. CDR3 in DNA: TGCGCCAGCAGCCTGGACCAGGGTACGAGTGGCTACACCTTC. It translates to CASSLDQGTSGYTF.

This chain joins TRBV21-1 and TRBJ1-6; the table's D call, TRBD1, was not checked against the DNA. TRBV21-1 is a documented pseudogene. This CDR3 region has 15 residues. In nucleotides, the CDR3 is TGTGCCAGCAGCTCCCCGGACAGGGTGTTTTCACCCCTCCACTTT. This encodes CASSSPDRVFSPLHF.

The rearrangement links TRBV19 to TRBJ2-3; tentative D call: TRBD1 (5 bases). The CDR3 is 10 amino acids. Germline CDR1 LNHDA, CDR2 SQIVND (reference sequence). V dropped 8 bases and J dropped 8 bases, with 8 bases sitting between them. CDR3 in amino acids: CASGQGTQYF. The CDR3 DNA reads as TGTGCCAGTGGGCAGGGTACGCAGTATTTT.

The chain recombines TRBV6-5 with TRBJ1-5, with D possibly matching TRBD1 (5 bases). Trimming took off 10 bases at V and 4 bases at J, with 14 bases between the two ends. The CDR3 is 13 residues long. Germline CDR1 and CDR2: MNHEY and SVGAGI. The CDR3 nucleotides are TGTGCCACCAGGGCCGCAGGAAATCAGCCCCAGCATTTT. Translated: CATRAAGNQPQHF.

For the CDR3, the DNA is TGTGCCAGCAGCGTAGATTCGGCGGGGGGGCGGAATGAGCAGTTCTTC. It specifies CASSVDSAGGRNEQFF. The chain has TRBV9 and TRBJ2-1; 9 bases agree with TRBD2. The CDR3 totals 16 residues. Germline CDR1 reads SGDLS; CDR2 reads YYNGEE. The trim removed 0 bases at V and 7 bases at J, leaving 8 bases unmatched.

The rearrangement uses TRBV19 and TRBJ1-2; D is possibly TRBD1 (5 bases). V lost 1 base and J lost 8, with 8 bases in between. CDR1 and CDR2 (germline): LNHDA, SQIVND (reference sequence). This CDR3 region has 12 residues. In DNA form, the CDR3 reads TGTGCCAGTAGTATAGGAAAGGGGGGCTACACCTTC. It translates to CASSIGKGGYTF.

This clone has only a few counts. The J gene is TRBJ2-2, the V gene TRBV27, with TRBD1 identical over 9 bases. V shed 6 bases and J 6 bases; nucleotides not matched to a gene: 11. This CDR3 is built from 16 residues. The germline gives CDR1 MNHEY, CDR2 SMNVEV (reference sequence). The CDR3 DNA reads as TGTGCCAGCAGAAACCTTGGGACAGGGAGCGCCGGGGAGCTGTTTTTT. This codes for CASRNLGTGSAGELFF.

This clone came up a few times. This sequence joins TRBV5-1 and TRBJ1-6; 7 bases match TRBD1. This CDR3 is 15 amino acids long. J lost 7 bases, V lost 3 bases, and 7 bases had no gene match. Germline assignment: CDR1 SGHRS and CDR2 YFSETQ. The CDR3 loop is CASSSWDSQNSPLHF. CDR3 coding DNA: TGCGCCAGCAGCTCGTGGGACAGCCAAAATTCACCCCTCCACTTT.

The J gene is TRBJ1-2, the V gene TRBV11-2, with D unresolved. Germline loops: CDR1 SGHAT, CDR2 FQNNGV. V was shortened by 3 bases and J by 4 bases, with 6 bases between the two germline ends. The CDR3 is made up of 12 amino acids. CDR3 in amino acids: CASSFSSYGYTF. CDR3 nucleotides: TGTGCCAGCAGCTTTAGCTCCTATGGCTACACCTTC.

The V call is TRBV18, the J call TRBJ2-2; 11 bases fit TRBD2. Germline lookup yields CDR1 KGHSH and CDR2 LQKENI. This CDR3 region has 18 residues. With 2 bases clipped from V and 1 base from J, the junction kept 6 bases outside the gene matches. In nucleotides, the CDR3 is TGTGCCAGCTCACCAACTAGCGGGGGAAATTTGAACACCGGGGAGCTGTTTTTT. It translates to CASSPTSGGNLNTGELFF.

The V and J genes are TRBV11-2 and TRBJ1-5; TRBD1 might be the D (6 bases). Germline V gene lookup returns CDR1 SGHAT and CDR2 FQNNGV. CDR3 length equals 18 residues. With 5 bases removed from V and 1 base from J, the gap between germline ends came to 21 bases. CDR3: CASSPDSNPAGSNQPQHF. CDR3 coding DNA: TGTGCCAGCAGCCCGGACAGTAATCCAGCCGGGAGCAATCAGCCCCAGCATTTT.

The chain couples TRBV19 to TRBJ2-1, with a possible D match to TRBD2 (6 bases). This CDR3 region has 12 residues. V was shortened by 10 bases and J by 6 bases, with 13 bases between the two germline ends. The germline CDR1 and CDR2 sequences are LNHDA and SQIVND (reference sequence). Written as DNA, the CDR3 is TGTGCCACCACGGAGGGAATCAATGAGCAGTTCTTC. Amino acid sequence: CATTEGINEQFF.

This chain joins TRBV28 and TRBJ2-7; TRBD1 is a possible D gene (5 bases). This CDR3 has 14 residues. CDR1 and CDR2 from the germline V gene are MDHEN and SYDVKM. V dropped 7 bases and J dropped 3 bases, with 16 bases sitting between them. CDR3 loop: CASKDAGNVYEQYF. CDR3 in DNA: TGTGCCAGCAAAGATGCAGGGAACGTCTACGAGCAGTACTTC.

The chain carries TRBV2 and TRBJ1-3, with a tentative D call TRBD1 (5 bases). The CDR3 is 15 amino acids. The V and J ends lost 6 bases and 0 bases respectively, with 12 bases between them. The germline CDR1 and CDR2 sequences are SNHLY and FYNNEI. The CDR3 DNA sequence: TGTGCCAGCAGCTACAGGTTCCTCTCTGGAAACACCATATATTTT. It specifies CASSYRFLSGNTIYF.

The sample holds one count of this clone. The V call is TRBV6-5, the J call TRBJ2-7, with D perhaps TRBD2 (6 bases). V was pared by 8 bases and J by 0 bases, with 14 bases between. Germline-derived CDR1 and CDR2 are MNHEY and SVGAGI. This CDR3 has 14 residues. The CDR3 DNA reads TGTGCCAGCTCTAGGGGCGGGGCCTCCTACGAGCAGTACTTC. Translation gives CASSRGGASYEQYF.

The chain links TRBV30 to TRBJ1-3; D is uncertain. Germline CDR1 GTSNPN, CDR2 SVGIG (reference sequence). With 7 bases removed from V and 0 bases from J, the gap between germline ends came to 16 bases. The CDR3 loop spans 15 amino acids. CDR3 bases: TGTGCCTCCTCTACCCTAGCGATCTCTGGAAACACCATATATTTT. Protein product: CASSTLAISGNTIYF.